This T cell receptor beta chain was found in a study of cytomegalovirus exposure and HLA in healthy donors (dated by TCRdb to about 2017). In the study overall: In an earlier analysis of some 610 of the donors, roughly 300 Gb of sequence data and approximately 100 million unique TCR beta sequences from about 190 million T cells were reported. Rather than using new phenotypic data, the later analysis identified candidate immune exposures from TCR beta sequences and from how often those sequences occurred across donors. Roughly 5 DR-DQ haplotypes were handled as single units for association and clustering because linkage in the cohort was strong. Among the roughly 430 genotyped donors, roughly 80% belonged to the genetic ancestry cluster associated with self-reported Caucasian donors. Genome-wide SNP genotypes for about 65% of the roughly 670 donors were used in a later genetic analysis, which treated that subset as a discovery cohort. To predict cytomegalovirus infection status, the study combined high-throughput TCR immunosequencing, statistical association of individual TCRs with disease status, and machine learning. A later analysis re-examined previously published TCR beta repertoires from 500 to 700 donors and added high-resolution HLA genotyping to investigate patterns of TCR occurrence. Using immunosequencing, the study profiled T cell repertoires from about 610 subjects and related those repertoires to cytomegalovirus serostatus. To decide whether each TCR beta V gene segment behaved as functional or pseudogenic, an earlier analysis of 587 of the donors relied on high-throughput TCR beta sequencing. The study was designed to test whether signatures of past pathogen exposure could be identified by cataloging public T cell receptors. Roughly 300 gigabases of sequencing data and 80 million or so unique TCR sequences were included in an early release covering roughly 600 HLA-typed donors. Across 300 to 500 genotyped donors of the cohort, an average of roughly 230,000 unique TCR beta nucleotide sequences per donor were sequenced, and about a sixth of those sequences were non-productive. Every discovery cohort repertoire had been produced on one sequencing platform. Donor age, sex, ethnicity and CMV serostatus were collected together with the repertoire data. In addition to the first cohort of 666 subjects, a separate validation cohort of approximately 110 different subjects was used. Both class I and class II loci were covered by HLA typing, at four-digit resolution. Typing coverage differed by locus: A, B, C, DRB1 and DQB1 were typed in roughly 620-630 donors, DQA1 in around 500, DPA1 in some 600, and DPB1 in 450 to 490.

Library preparation employed the immunoSEQ multiplex PCR assay. For the multiplex PCR, a mixture combining 60 forward primers for TCR Vbeta segments and 13 reverse primers for TCR Jbeta segments was used. The CDR3 region of rearranged TCR beta genes was amplified from genomic DNA with a multiplex PCR assay. On the Illumina HiSeq System, the amplified TCR beta libraries were sequenced as 87-base-pair reads. Regarding the original processing steps: Across the 670 or so repertoires, a later analysis counted 78 million or so unique TCR beta chains, roughly 11 million of which were shared by at least two donors. To remove PCR and sequencing errors, raw reads were error-corrected and collapsed into unique sequences using a nearest-neighbor algorithm that merged closely related sequences. To assign V, D and J gene segments, CDR3 sequences were aligned to IMGT reference sequences. For a sequence to be retained, at least a six-nucleotide match to both a V gene segment and a J gene segment was required. Rearrangements were classified as productive when the CDR3 lacked stop codons and remained in frame with V and J, and all other rearrangements were classified as non-productive. Following IMGT convention, CDR3 was defined as the stretch from the second conserved V-encoded cysteine up to the conserved J-encoded phenylalanine. In an earlier analysis of more than 550 of the donors, sequences lacking an unambiguous match to a single V gene segment were excluded. In an earlier analysis of some 590 of the donors, a V segment was called functional when productive rearrangements were above 56.7%, and segregating when the standard deviation between donors exceeded 5%. A statistical classification framework was developed to diagnose cytomegalovirus status using the catalog of TCR beta chain sequences. In a later analysis, V and J genes were assigned by comparing TCR nucleotide sequences against IMGT/GENE-DB human TR gene sequences. A later analysis assigned CDR3 sequences and most-parsimonious VDJ recombination scenarios with the TCRdist pipeline. In a later analysis, each TCR beta chain was defined by its CDR3 amino acid sequence together with its V-gene family, and reads without a unique V-gene family were excluded. As a way to deal with suspected cross-contamination and a sequencing artifact, a later analysis dropped hundreds of nucleotide sequences that were highly shared and had low generation probability. A later analysis calculated a clonal expansion index for each public chain from normalized within-repertoire ranks of inferred template counts. In a later analysis, generation probabilities were computed using a VDJ recombination model fitted to out-of-frame rearrangements, and the results were checked against IGoR. In a later analysis, TCR-TCR, TCR-HLA and TCR-CMV co-occurrence was scored with hypergeometric tests, and a repertoire-size bias correction was applied to TCR pairs. A later analysis estimated false discovery rates by permuting HLA or CMV assignments 20 times. In a later analysis, co-occurring TCRs were grouped using DBSCAN, and TCRdist sequence similarity was added for clustering within HLA-allele-positive subsets. For co-occurrence clustering, repertoires with fewer than 30,000 or more than 120,000 public chains were excluded, along with 5 or 6 repertoires with anomalous nucleotide sharing. TCRdb took this table from immuneACCESS and kept in-frame rearrangements with V and J called. Such tables lack part of the clones; where checked against another copy, unresolved V genes explain under half of the gap, and the rest is unexplained. That table supplies the V and J calls and clone size; D and trimming were determined from the DNA. For this sample the table gives some 78,000 clones, of which approximately 69% were detected only once. The top ten constitute over 7.5% of the sample.

Summary of the overall study and its limitations: In vitro tests confirmed that three of the cytomegalovirus-associated TCR beta chains recognize cytomegalovirus antigens. Assigning TCR associations to individual alleles was difficult when HLA alleles, especially DR and DQ, strongly co-occurred. In a later genetic analysis, fewer N-insertions in productive TCRs were reported among donors in an Asian-associated ancestry cluster than the roughly 670-donor mean. The study gave a list of under 200 TCR beta chains associated with cytomegalovirus. Because HLA typing was unavailable for some donors at each locus, only the typed subset was used in association tests. Most TCR sequences were seen in very few donors, while some public TCRs were found in many individuals. According to a later analysis, parvovirus B19, influenza, CMV and Epstein-Barr virus appeared linked to several top co-occurrence clusters. An earlier analysis of approximately 570 of the donors showed that most TCR beta V segments appeared in productive rearrangements either about 87% or about 30% of the time, which broadly matched IMGT annotations. The classifier was reported to diagnose cytomegalovirus status with high specificity and sensitivity in both the original and validation cohorts. A later analysis found that HLA-associated TCR beta chains were more clonally expanded and had lower generation probabilities than equally common non-associated chains. In a later analysis, about 17,000 TCR beta sequences were associated with specific HLA alleles at a false discovery rate of 0.05. A later genetic analysis associated a missense DCLRE1C variant with V-gene and J-gene trimming of TCR beta chains, and an independent cohort replicated the association. In this cohort, only TCR beta chains were sequenced, and detectable features were limited by the absence of alpha or paired-chain data. In a later analysis, most CMV-associated TCR beta chains were found to appear HLA-restricted, with HLA associations seemingly driven largely by CMV exposure. Seventeen rarely observed V segments, including chromosome 9 orphons, were excluded from the earlier analysis of about 610 of the donors because counts were too low. Roughly uniform sequencing depth across donors was assumed in presence/absence analyses, although this assumption may not hold. The authors suggested that the approach could potentially be generalized to other disease states and immunological phenotypes. A further reported finding was that TCR beta sequences accurately predicted the HLA-A and HLA-B alleles for most subjects in the first cohort. In a later analysis, TCR association rates were found to vary across HLA loci, with the most associated TCRs seen for DRB1 alleles and the fewest for HLA-C alleles. The sequencing pipeline was judged likely to have produced a cluster of highly shared sequence variants as a technical artifact. Correlated functional status among segregating V segments might be attributable to linkage disequilibrium, but an unknown experimental factor could not be ruled out. Immune exposure information for the cohort was limited to CMV serostatus.

The cohort comprised around 690 healthy bone marrow donors. All cohort members were sampled while nominally healthy, although unrecorded immune exposures were likely present. The donor tested CMV seropositive and was one of the 289 seropositive cohort members. Every donor gave a peripheral blood sample, and the peripheral blood mononuclear cells from that sample were used for TCR beta sequencing. The Qiagen DNeasy Blood Extraction Kit was used to extract genomic DNA from the blood cell samples. With respect to this clone: It lacks a known antigen. Base qualities are missing; no much larger clone stands one base away.

Sequencing was carried out using PBMCs. The TCR was taken from a man aged 40-49 years in good health and CMV-seropositive.

CDR3 protein: CASSSRTGEQYF. Here is the DNA: TGTGCCAGCAGCTCAAGGACGGGGGAGCAGTACTTC. This chain is built from TRBV7-6 and TRBJ2-7, with TRBD2 perhaps the D gene, on 5 matching bases. According to the germline V gene, CDR1 reads SGHVS and CDR2 reads FNYEAQ. From the cysteine up to the phenylalanine, the CDR3 has a length of 12 residues. Of all the DNA, just the CDR3 is kept, 36 bases in frame from base 1. The germline ends are 11 bases apart after V is trimmed by 4 bases and J by 7 bases.